Listed here is a single T cell receptor (beta chain). This clonotype was picked up a small number of times. No cognate antigen has been identified for it. No base-level quality is on record; no much larger clone is a single base apart. The sample is drawn from a study of T-cell memory formation after mild COVID-19 (TCRdb year 2021). Turning to the overall study: TCR sequence clusters from the two donors were largely donor specific. Two young, previously healthy adult volunteers made up the cohort, one male and one female. In two donors, T-cell clones that expanded and contracted after mild COVID-19 were followed by sequencing TCRalpha and TCRbeta repertoires longitudinally.

V loses 3 bases of germline sequence and J loses 4 bases, and the interval between the two ends is 6 bases. The CDR3 starts with the cysteine, ends with the phenylalanine, and has 12 residues. Just the 36-base CDR3 DNA is kept, in frame starting at base 1. CDR1 SGHTA and CDR2 FQGNSA are derived from the germline V gene. General conclusions and limits of the study: SARS-CoV-2 specificity of the second-wave clones peaking on day 37 was not confirmed. Clones that contracted from day 15 to 85 showed balanced CD4/CD8 phenotypes, whereas a second wave of clones that expanded from day 15 to 37 leaned towards CD4+. Some responding clones were found in pre-infection memory, which suggests that pre-existing cross-reactive memory T cells took part in the SARS-CoV-2 response. The study included only a couple of mild cases, and larger cohorts that include severe cases with pre-infection samples were judged to be necessary. Contracting CD4+ clones turned up mainly in the CM and EM memory subsets, whereas EMRA was where CD8+ clones were enriched.

Ficoll-Paque density gradient centrifugation was used to isolate PBMCs. TCRdb records Illumina NovaSeq 6000 as the sequencer. Using 5'RACE with constant-segment primers, TCRalpha and TCRbeta cDNA libraries were constructed, with sample barcodes and unique molecular identifiers added in the process. RNA was extracted from every sample with Trizol reagent. Library amplification was performed in two PCR steps, and a second sample barcode and Illumina TruSeq adapters were introduced in the second step. Libraries were sequenced on an Illumina NovaSeq with 2 x 150 bp paired-end reads. In the authors' own workflow: Reads were demultiplexed and collapsed into UMI-guided consensus sequences with migec v1.2.7. Using mixcr v2.1.11, UMI consensuses were aligned to TRA and TRB V and J templates and then assembled into clonotypes. Clonotypes were classified as expanded or contracted when called significant by both edgeR and NoisET, with noise models trained on biological replicates. For edgeR calls, the cutoffs were a false discovery rate-adjusted p below 0.01 and a log2 fold-change threshold of 1. As an exploratory analysis of dynamics, max-normalized trajectories of the 1000 most abundant clonotypes were examined with PCA combined with hierarchical clustering. Separately sequenced CD4+ and CD8+ repertoires were used to assign a CD4 or CD8 phenotype to each responding clone. TCRdb's own reprocessing of the public reads used fastp at Q25 and MiXCR and kept productive beta chains. Rows merge per CDR3 protein into single entries with the most common DNA and genes. TCRdb, not the authors, supplied the V and J calls. The sample table lists 100,000 to 150,000 distinct CDR3 sequences, over 15% of them with a count of one. Approximately 4.7% of the sample belongs to the ten largest clones.

Sequenced sample: PBMCs or a T cell subset sorted from them (not recorded which). This clonotype originated in a man between 18 and 29 years old who had mild COVID-19 (a few samples of this study predate the infection). The sample titles of this study are shuffled in the database, so cell type and time point are left out; the donor was told from shared clones. The chain was built from TRBV7-2 and TRBJ1-2; no confident D gene assignment can be made. CDR3 sequence: CASSFQSYGYTF. The nucleotides are TGTGCCAGCAGCTTTCAATCCTATGGCTACACCTTC. Outside the CDR3, residues come from the reference TRBV7-2 and TRBJ1-2 proteins, so the full variable domain is: GAGVSQSPSNKVTEKGKDVELRCDPISGHTALYWYRQSLGQGLEFLIYFQGNSAPDKSGLPSDRFSAERTGGSVSTLTIQRTQQEDSAVYLCASSFQSYGYTFGSGTRLTVV.